Following are 14 T cell receptor beta chains from one sample sequenced in a study of T cells after posttransplantation cyclophosphamide. Generated by immunoSEQ multiplex PCR, the TCRdb table keeps only in-frame clones and is missing some. Here the sample spans roughly 20,000 clones, about 85% being singletons. Cyclophosphamide on days +3 and +4 followed busulfan-fludarabine conditioning and a marrow graft. Here the sequenced sample was PBMCs, taken after allogeneic stem cell transplant with posttransplant cyclophosphamide. These receptors came from a female patient in her forties who received an allogeneic stem cell transplant from a related donor, was CMV-positive, and had no GVHD. Some T cells may possibly be graft donor cells.

The chain employs TRBV11-2 and TRBJ1-1, with 7 bases aligning to TRBD1. V was clipped by 5 bases and J by 6 bases; unmatched bases: 12. The CDR3 extends over 15 amino acids. Per germline, CDR1 SGHAT and CDR2 FQNNGV. The CDR3 spells CASSTTTGKGAEAFF. CDR3 in DNA: TGTGCCAGCAGCACTACGACAGGGAAAGGAGCTGAAGCTTTCTTT.

V gene TRBV18 combines with J gene TRBJ2-1, with D possibly TRBD2 on 7 matching bases. V was shortened by 3 bases and J by 4 bases, with 19 bases between the two germline ends. The CDR3 extends over 17 amino acids. The germline V gene has CDR1 KGHSH and CDR2 LQKENI. The CDR3 loop reads CASSPFQGRAPYNEQFF. The CDR3 DNA reads as TGTGCCAGCTCACCTTTTCAGGGGAGGGCACCTTACAATGAGCAGTTCTTC. Full variable domain (missing parts from reference TRBV18 and TRBJ2-1): NAGVMQNPRHLVRRRGQEARLRCSPMKGHSHVYWYRQLPEEGLKFMVYLQKENIIDESGMPKERFSAEFPKEGPSILRIQQVVRGDSAAYFCASSPFQGRAPYNEQFFGPGTRLTVL.

The CDR3 is CASSLGQDRPGTQYF. CDR3 nucleotides: TGTGCCAGCAGCCTCGGACAGGACCGACCGGGTACGCAGTATTTT. V is TRBV7-6 and J is TRBJ2-3; TRBD1 matches 7 bases. The CDR3 has 15 residues. Trimming cost V 5 bases and J 8 bases; bases outside gene matches: 13. In germline, CDR1 is SGHVS, CDR2 FNYEAQ.

The rearrangement uses TRBV30 and TRBJ2-7, with 10 nucleotides matching TRBD1. The CDR3 loop spans 15 amino acids. Germline lookup yields CDR1 GTSNPN and CDR2 SVGIG (reference sequence). Trimming at V came to 3 bases and at J to 3 bases, leaving 8 bases not matched to a gene. DNA for the CDR3: TGTGCCTGGAGACCGTACGGGACAGGGGACTACGAGCAGTACTTC. It translates to CAWRPYGTGDYEQYF.

This rearrangement joins TRBV28 to TRBJ2-3; D not certain. Germline V gives CDR1 MDHEN, CDR2 SYDVKM. The CDR3 loop spans 13 amino acids. The V end was cut by 4 bases, the J end by 9 bases, with 14 bases between. The CDR3 sequence: CASSSPLVGTQYF. The CDR3 coding sequence is TGTGCCAGCAGTTCCCCCCTAGTAGGAACGCAGTATTTT. Full variable domain (rest looked up from reference TRBV28 and TRBJ2-3): DVKVTQSSRYLVKRTGEKVFLECVQDMDHENMFWYRQDPGLGLRLIYFSYDVKMKEKGDIPEGYSVSREKKERFSLILESASTNQTSMYLCASSSPLVGTQYFGPGTRLTVL.

V and J are TRBV5-1 and TRBJ1-4; possibly TRBD1 for D (5 bases). This CDR3 is 15 amino acids long. Trimming took off 0 bases at V and 8 bases at J, with 14 bases between the two ends. CDR1 is SGHRS and CDR2 is YFSETQ in the germline V gene. Here the CDR3 reads CASSLEGRDWEKLFF. The CDR3 region has the DNA TGCGCCAGCAGCTTGGAAGGCAGGGACTGGGAAAAACTGTTTTTT. The variable domain in full, completed from reference TRBV5-1 and TRBJ1-4, reads KAGVTQTPRYLIKTRGQQVTLSCSPISGHRSVSWYQQTPGQGLQFLFEYFSETQRNKGNFPGRFSGRQFSNSRSEMNVSTLELGDSALYLCASSLEGRDWEKLFFGSGTQLSVL.

The gene calls are TRBV29-1 and TRBJ2-1; TRBD2 agrees at 14 bases. CDR3 length equals 14 residues. The germline V gene encodes CDR1 SQVTM and CDR2 ANQGSEA. V gave up 6 bases and J gave up 4 bases; unmatched junction bases: 2. The CDR3 bases are TGCAGCGTGGGGACTAGCGGGAGTTACAATGAGCAGTTCTTC. This gives the protein CSVGTSGSYNEQFF.

J is TRBJ2-1 and V is TRBV28; perhaps TRBD1 as D (6 bases). Trimming took 4 bases from V and 3 from J, leaving 13 bases between them. Germline loops: CDR1 MDHEN, CDR2 SYDVKM. CDR3 length: 15 amino acids. CDR3 residues: CASSSRDTLYNEQFF. CDR3 coding DNA: TGTGCCAGCAGTTCTCGGGACACCCTCTACAATGAGCAGTTCTTC.

This chain links TRBV18 with TRBJ2-7, with 9 bases fitting TRBD1. The germline V gene encodes CDR1 KGHSH and CDR2 LQKENI. CDR3 length: 15 amino acids. The V segment lost 0 bases and the J segment 6 bases; nucleotides outside the gene matches: 6. The CDR3 DNA reads as TGTGCCAGCTCACCACCTGGACAGGGGATAGGCGAGCAGTACTTC. Protein product: CASSPPGQGIGEQYF. Based on the CDR3 plus reference TRBV18 and TRBJ2-7, the full variable domain is NAGVMQNPRHLVRRRGQEARLRCSPMKGHSHVYWYRQLPEEGLKFMVYLQKENIIDESGMPKERFSAEFPKEGPSILRIQQVVRGDSAAYFCASSPPGQGIGEQYFGPGTRLTVT.

The chain recombines TRBV7-6 with TRBJ2-5, with 7 bases identical to TRBD2. J gave up 3 bases and V 5 bases, and 12 bases lay outside the gene matches. This CDR3 has 16 residues. CDR1 and CDR2 from the germline V gene are SGHVS and FNYEAQ. CDR3 protein: CASSLPLGEGKETQYF. CDR3 nucleotides: TGTGCCAGCAGCCTACCCTTGGGGGAGGGGAAAGAGACCCAGTACTTC.

The V and J genes are TRBV19 and TRBJ2-1; possible D gene TRBD2, 6 bases. Trimming cost V 5 bases and J 4 bases, with 27 bases left between them. The germline V gene encodes CDR1 LNHDA and CDR2 SQIVND (reference sequence). The CDR3 is 19 amino acids. CDR3: CASSYPPKDSRLGYNEQFF. The CDR3, as DNA: TGTGCCAGTAGTTATCCCCCAAAGGACTCTCGACTAGGGTACAATGAGCAGTTCTTC.

This chain connects TRBV6-1 to TRBJ1-2, with 12 bases aligning to TRBD1. The J segment lost 8 bases and the V segment lost 4 bases, leaving 11 bases of the junction unmatched. Germline V gene data show CDR1 as MNHNS and CDR2 as SASEGT. This CDR3 contains 16 residues. CDR3: CASSVTGTGGATGYTF. The CDR3, as DNA: TGTGCCAGCAGTGTCACCGGGACAGGGGGCGCAACGGGCTACACCTTC.

The chain links TRBV4-3 to TRBJ2-7; D is unclear. Germline CDR1 and CDR2: LGHNA and YSLEER. The CDR3 is 15 residues long. Trimming took 0 bases from V and 2 from J, leaving 11 bases between them. In DNA, the CDR3 is TGCGCCAGCAGCCAAGATCGTTTGTCCCCCTACGAGCAGTACTTC. It yields the protein CASSQDRLSPYEQYF.

This clone has a single count. The chain carries TRBV7-9 and TRBJ1-4; D ambiguous. The CDR3 is 15 residues long. Looked up from germline, CDR1 is SEHNR and CDR2 is FQNEAQ (reference sequence). The V end lost 5 bases, the J end lost 3 bases, and 13 bases lay between the germline ends. The CDR3 DNA is TGTGCCAGCAGCCCCCGGGTTCCTTCTAATGAAAAACTGTTTTTT. This gives the protein CASSPRVPSNEKLFF.